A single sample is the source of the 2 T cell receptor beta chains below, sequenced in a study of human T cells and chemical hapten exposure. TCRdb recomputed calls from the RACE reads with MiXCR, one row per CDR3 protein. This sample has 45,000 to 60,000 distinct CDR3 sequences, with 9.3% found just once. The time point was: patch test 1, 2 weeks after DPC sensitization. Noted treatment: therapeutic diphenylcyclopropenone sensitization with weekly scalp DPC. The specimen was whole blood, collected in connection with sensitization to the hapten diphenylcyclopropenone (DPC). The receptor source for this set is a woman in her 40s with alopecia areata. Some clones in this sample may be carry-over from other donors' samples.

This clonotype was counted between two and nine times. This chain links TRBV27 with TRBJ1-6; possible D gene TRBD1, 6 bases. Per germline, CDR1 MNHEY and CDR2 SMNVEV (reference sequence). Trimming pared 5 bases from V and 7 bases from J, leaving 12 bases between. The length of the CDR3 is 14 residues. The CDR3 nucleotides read TGTGCCAGCAGTCCACAGGGTAACAATTCACCCCTCCACTTT. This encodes CASSPQGNNSPLHF.

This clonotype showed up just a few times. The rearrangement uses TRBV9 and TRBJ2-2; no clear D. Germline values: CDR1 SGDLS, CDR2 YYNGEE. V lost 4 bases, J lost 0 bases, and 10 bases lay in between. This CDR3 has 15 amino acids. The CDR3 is CASSPTVANTGELFF. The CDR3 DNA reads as TGTGCCAGCAGCCCCACTGTAGCGAACACCGGGGAGCTGTTTTTT.